This TCR beta chain was recovered during a study of radiation and T cells in renal cell carcinoma. Study information: Nephrectomy followed 15 Gy stereotactic body radiation by 4 weeks. Broader study findings: Pretreatment tumor biopsies were lacking, so baseline clonotypes are unknown.

Of note for this clone: Its antigen is as yet unknown.

The repertoire was sequenced with immunoSEQ multiplex PCR; TCRdb's copy has only in-frame clones and lacks some. The table lists just over 95,000 clones, approximately 86% of them singletons, with 7.5% to 8.5% in the top ten. The CDR3 runs to 15 residues. Germline V gives CDR1 SGDLS, CDR2 YYNGEE. Between the trimmed V and J ends, which lost 0 bases and 5 bases, there was a span of 14 bases. Time point meaning: baseline pretreatment blood. The treatment is: 15 Gy SBRT to primary tumor, nephrectomy 4 weeks later. Serial blood draws occurred at baseline and 2 and 4 weeks post-SBRT. The receptor was isolated from a man aged 45-60 years with renal cell carcinoma. The sequenced sample was blood, obtained from a patient whose treatment included radiotherapy and nephrectomy. The chain uses TRBV9 and TRBJ2-5; either TRBD1 or TRBD2 may fit D (5 bases each). The CDR3 bases are TGTGCCAGCAGCGTAGCCCCCGGGACCGGGGAGACCCAGTACTTC. It encodes CASSVAPGTGETQYF.